Described below is a single T cell receptor beta chain sequence and its context. Antigen unknown. An input of about 0.5 to 1 ug of RNA was subjected to reverse transcription using random hexamers. TCRdb re-called the immunoSEQ multiplex PCR reads with MiXCR, one entry per CDR3 protein. This table has approximately 170,000 distinct CDR3 sequences, roughly 94% appearing once. This sample stems from a study of CD8 T cells in Susac syndrome. Study results and caveats: The study recognized that its TCR sequencing and HLA analysis covered a relatively small number of individuals.

From blood CD8+ and CD4+ T cells, TCR beta sequences were generated. Looked up from germline, CDR1 is MNHEY and CDR2 is SMNVEV (reference sequence). The CDR3 length is 13 residues. Trimming cost V 2 bases and J 8 bases, with 10 bases left between them. J is TRBJ2-4 and V is TRBV27, with D perhaps matching TRBD1 or TRBD2 (6 bases each). What was sequenced was CD4+ T cells from PBMCs. This clonotype was obtained from a human donor with multiple sclerosis. Here the CDR3 DNA reads TGTGCCAGCAGTTTAGGGGGCGGGGACATTCAGTACTTC. Translation: CASSLGGGDIQYF.